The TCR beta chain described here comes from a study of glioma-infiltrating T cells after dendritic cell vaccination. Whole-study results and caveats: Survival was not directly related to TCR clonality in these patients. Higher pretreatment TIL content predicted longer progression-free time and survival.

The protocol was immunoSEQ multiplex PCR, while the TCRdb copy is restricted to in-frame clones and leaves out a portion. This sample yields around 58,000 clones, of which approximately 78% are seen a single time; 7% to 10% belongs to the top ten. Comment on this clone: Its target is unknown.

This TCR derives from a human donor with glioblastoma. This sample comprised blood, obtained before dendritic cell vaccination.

CDR3 sequence reads: CAISPSGGFGNTIYF. CDR3 sequence (DNA): TGTGCCATCAGTCCCTCAGGGGGCTTTGGAAACACCATATATTTT. This chain links TRBV10-3 with TRBJ1-3; 8 positions match TRBD1. Germline V lookup: CDR1 ENHRY, CDR2 SYGVKD. V gave up 5 bases and J gave up 3 bases; unmatched junction bases: 6. This CDR3 region has 15 residues.